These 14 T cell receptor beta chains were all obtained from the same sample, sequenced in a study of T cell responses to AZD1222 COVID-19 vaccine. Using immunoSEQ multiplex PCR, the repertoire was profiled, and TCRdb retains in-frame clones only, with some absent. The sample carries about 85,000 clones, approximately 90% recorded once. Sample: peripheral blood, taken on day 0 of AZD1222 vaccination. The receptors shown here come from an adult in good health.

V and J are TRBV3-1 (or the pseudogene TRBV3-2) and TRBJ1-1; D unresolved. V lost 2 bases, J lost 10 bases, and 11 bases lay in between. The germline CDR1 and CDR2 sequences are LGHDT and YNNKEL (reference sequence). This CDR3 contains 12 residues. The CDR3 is CASSQSRGRAFF. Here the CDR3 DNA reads TGTGCCAGCAGCCAATCGAGAGGCAGAGCTTTCTTT.

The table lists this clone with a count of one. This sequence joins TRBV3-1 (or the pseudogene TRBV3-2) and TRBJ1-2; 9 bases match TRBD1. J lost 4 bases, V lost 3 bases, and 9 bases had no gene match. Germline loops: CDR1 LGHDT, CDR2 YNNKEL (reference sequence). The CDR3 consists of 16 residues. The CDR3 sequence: CASSQLGQGIVYGYTF. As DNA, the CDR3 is TGTGCCAGCAGCCAGCTAGGACAGGGGATCGTCTATGGCTACACCTTC.

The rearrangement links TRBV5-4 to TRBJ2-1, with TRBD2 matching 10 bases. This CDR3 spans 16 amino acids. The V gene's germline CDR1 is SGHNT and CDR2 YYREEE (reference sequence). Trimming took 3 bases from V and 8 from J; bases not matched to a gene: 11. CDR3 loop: CASSSGGLAGDYEQFF. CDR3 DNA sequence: TGTGCCAGCAGCTCGGGAGGGCTAGCGGGGGACTATGAGCAGTTCTTC. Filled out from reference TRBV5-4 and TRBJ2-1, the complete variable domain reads ETGVTQSPTHLIKTRGQQVTLRCSSQSGHNTVSWYQQALGQGPQFIFQYYREEENGRGNFPPRFSGLQFPNYSSELNVNALELDDSALYLCASSSGGLAGDYEQFFGPGTRLTVL.

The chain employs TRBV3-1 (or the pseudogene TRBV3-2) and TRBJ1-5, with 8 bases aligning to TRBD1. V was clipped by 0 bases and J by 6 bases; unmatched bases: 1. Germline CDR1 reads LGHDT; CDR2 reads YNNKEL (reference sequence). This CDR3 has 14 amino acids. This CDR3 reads CASSQEQGGQPQHF. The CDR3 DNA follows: TGTGCCAGCAGCCAAGAACAGGGGGGTCAGCCCCAGCATTTT.

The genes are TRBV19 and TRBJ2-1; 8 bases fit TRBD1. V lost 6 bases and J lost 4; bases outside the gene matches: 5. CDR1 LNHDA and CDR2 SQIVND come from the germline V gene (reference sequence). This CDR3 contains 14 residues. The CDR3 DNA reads TGTGCCAGTAGACCGGGACAGGAGTACAATGAGCAGTTCTTC. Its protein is CASRPGQEYNEQFF.

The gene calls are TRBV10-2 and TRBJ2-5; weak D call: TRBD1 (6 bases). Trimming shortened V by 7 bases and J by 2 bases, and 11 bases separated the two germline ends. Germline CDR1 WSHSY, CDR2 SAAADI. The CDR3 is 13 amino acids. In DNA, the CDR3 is TGCGCCAGCAAACACGGACAGCAAGAGACCCAGTACTTC. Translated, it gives CASKHGQQETQYF.

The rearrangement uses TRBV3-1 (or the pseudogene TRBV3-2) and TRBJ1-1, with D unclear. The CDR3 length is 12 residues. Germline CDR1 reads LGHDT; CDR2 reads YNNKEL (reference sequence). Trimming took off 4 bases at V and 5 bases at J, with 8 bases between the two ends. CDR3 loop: CASSRALTEAFF. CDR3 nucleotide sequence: TGTGCCAGCAGCCGCGCGTTGACTGAAGCTTTCTTT.

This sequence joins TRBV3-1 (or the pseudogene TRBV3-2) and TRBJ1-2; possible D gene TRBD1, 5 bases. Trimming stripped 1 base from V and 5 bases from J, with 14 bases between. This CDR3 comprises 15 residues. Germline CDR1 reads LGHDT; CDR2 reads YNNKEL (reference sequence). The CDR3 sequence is CASSQAGQGGYGYTF. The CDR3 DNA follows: TGTGCCAGCAGCCAAGCTGGGCAGGGAGGGTATGGCTACACCTTC.

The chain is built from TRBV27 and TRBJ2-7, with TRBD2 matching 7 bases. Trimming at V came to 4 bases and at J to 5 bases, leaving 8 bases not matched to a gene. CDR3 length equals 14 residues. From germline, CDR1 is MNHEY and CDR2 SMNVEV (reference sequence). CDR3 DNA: TGTGCCAGCAGTTGGATCGGACTAGTTGACGAGCAGTACTTC. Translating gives CASSWIGLVDEQYF.

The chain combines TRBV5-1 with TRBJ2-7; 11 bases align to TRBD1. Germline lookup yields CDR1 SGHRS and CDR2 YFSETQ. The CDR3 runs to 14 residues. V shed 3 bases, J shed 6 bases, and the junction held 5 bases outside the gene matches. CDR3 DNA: TGCGCCAGCAGCTGGGGGACAGGGGGACTCGAGCAGTACTTC. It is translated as CASSWGTGGLEQYF. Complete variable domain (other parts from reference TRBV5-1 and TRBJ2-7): KAGVTQTPRYLIKTRGQQVTLSCSPISGHRSVSWYQQTPGQGLQFLFEYFSETQRNKGNFPGRFSGRQFSNSRSEMNVSTLELGDSALYLCASSWGTGGLEQYFGPGTRLTVT.

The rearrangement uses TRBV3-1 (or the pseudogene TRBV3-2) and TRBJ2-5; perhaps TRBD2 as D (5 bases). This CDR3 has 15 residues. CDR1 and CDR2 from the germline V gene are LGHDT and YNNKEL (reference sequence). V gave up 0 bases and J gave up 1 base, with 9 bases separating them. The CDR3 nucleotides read TGTGCCAGCAGCCAAGATTCCAGCGGCCAAGAGACCCAGTACTTC. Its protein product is CASSQDSSGQETQYF.

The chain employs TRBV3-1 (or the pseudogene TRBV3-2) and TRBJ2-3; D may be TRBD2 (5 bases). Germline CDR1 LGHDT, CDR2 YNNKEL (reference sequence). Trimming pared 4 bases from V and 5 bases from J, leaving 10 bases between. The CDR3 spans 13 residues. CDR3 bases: TGTGCCAGCAGCCCGCTGGGGAGAGATACGCAGTATTTT. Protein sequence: CASSPLGRDTQYF.

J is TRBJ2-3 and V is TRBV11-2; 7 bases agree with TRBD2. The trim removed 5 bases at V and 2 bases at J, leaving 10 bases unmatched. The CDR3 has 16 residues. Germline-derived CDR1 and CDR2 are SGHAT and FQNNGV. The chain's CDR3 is CASSGGRTRHTDTQYF. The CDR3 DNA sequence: TGTGCCAGCAGCGGCGGAAGGACTAGGCACACAGATACGCAGTATTTT.

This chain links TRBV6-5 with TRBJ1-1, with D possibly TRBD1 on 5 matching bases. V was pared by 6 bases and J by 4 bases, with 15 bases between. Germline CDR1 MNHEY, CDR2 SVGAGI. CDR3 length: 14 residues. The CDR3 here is CASRSPGLGTEAFF. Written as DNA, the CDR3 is TGTGCCAGCAGGAGCCCAGGGTTGGGCACTGAAGCTTTCTTT.